The 29 T cell receptor beta chains below all came from one sample that was sequenced in a study of shared T cell receptors in the human thymus. The repertoire was sequenced with immunoSEQ multiplex PCR; TCRdb's copy has only in-frame clones and lacks some. The sample includes about 660,000 clones, roughly 90% of them seen just once. This sample also appeared in a second study, on human thymus T cells.

Sample: thymocytes. The receptors derive from a boy under three years old with a congenital heart defect.

The V gene is TRBV29-1, the J gene TRBJ1-5, with D unclear. Germline CDR1 reads SQVTM; CDR2 reads ANQGSEA. Trimming cost V 6 bases and J 10 bases, with 22 bases left between them. The CDR3 is 14 residues long. CDR3 loop: CSVERAVSWEPQHF. The CDR3 DNA reads TGCAGCGTCGAGCGGGCCGTCTCGTGGGAACCCCAGCATTTT.

V gene TRBV15 combines with J gene TRBJ2-2; 9 nucleotides match TRBD1. V gave up 3 bases and J gave up 6 bases; unmatched junction bases: 11. Germline values: CDR1 LNHNV, CDR2 YYDKDF (reference sequence). The CDR3 consists of 17 residues. The CDR3 loop reads CATSRPTGTGWAGELFF. As DNA, the CDR3 is TGTGCCACCAGCAGGCCGACCGGGACAGGGTGGGCCGGGGAGCTGTTTTTT.

The chain uses TRBV6-1 and TRBJ1-5; possibly TRBD1 for D (6 bases). The germline CDR1 and CDR2 sequences are MNHNS and SASEGT. This CDR3 is 16 amino acids long. V lost 4 bases, J lost 0 bases, and 13 bases lay in between. CDR3 DNA: TGTGCCAGCAGTGGCCGGGACAACCATAGCAATCAGCCCCAGCATTTT. Its translation is CASSGRDNHSNQPQHF.

This chain joins TRBV6-5 and TRBJ1-5; D is unclear. Germline V gene data show CDR1 as MNHEY and CDR2 as SVGAGI. CDR3 length: 14 amino acids. V was cut by 6 bases and J by 0 bases, with 9 bases left in between. The CDR3 DNA sequence: TGTGCCAGCAGCCTACAGTATAGCAATCAGCCCCAGCATTTT. Its protein is CASSLQYSNQPQHF.

In this sample, this clone turned up once. The chain is built from TRBV4-3 and TRBJ2-2; 15 bases map to TRBD2. Per germline, CDR1 LGHNA and CDR2 YSLEER. The CDR3 extends over 19 amino acids. Trimming removed 0 bases from V and 4 bases from J; junction bases left unmatched: 6. Here the CDR3 DNA reads TGCGCCAGCAGCCAAGACGCGGGACTAGCGGGAGGAACCACCGGGGAGCTGTTTTTT. This translates into CASSQDAGLAGGTTGELFF.

This chain links TRBV4-3 with TRBJ1-4; D not certain. This CDR3 has 16 residues. CDR1 and CDR2 (germline): LGHNA, YSLEER. Trimming shortened V by 7 bases and J by 6 bases, and 21 bases separated the two germline ends. CDR3 coding DNA: TGCGCCAGCACCCGACGGTTGGGCGCGCAAGATGAAAAACTGTTTTTT. Amino acids: CASTRRLGAQDEKLFF.

The CDR3 loop reads CASGWDSDSNQPQHF. CDR3 in DNA: TGTGCTAGTGGTTGGGACAGCGATAGCAATCAGCCCCAGCATTTT. V gene TRBV12-5 combines with J gene TRBJ1-5; 7 bases match TRBD1. Germline V gives CDR1 LGHNT, CDR2 FRNRAP. The CDR3 consists of 15 residues. With V trimmed by 4 bases and J by 0 bases, 3 bases remained unmatched. Variable domain in full (rest from reference TRBV12-5 and TRBJ1-5): DARVTQTPRHKVTEMGQEVTMRCQPILGHNTVFWYRQTMMQGLELLAYFRNRAPLDDSGMPKDRFSAEMPDATLATLKIQPSEPRDSAVYFCASGWDSDSNQPQHFGDGTRLSIL.

This clone was found a few times. This chain links TRBV18 with TRBJ2-3, with 11 bases matching TRBD2. After removal of 2 bases from V and 1 base from J, the junction contained 2 bases not matched to a gene. CDR3 length: 16 residues. Germline loops: CDR1 KGHSH, CDR2 LQKENI. The CDR3, as DNA: TGTGCCAGCTCACCAATAGCGGGAGGGGGCACAGATACGCAGTATTTT. As protein: CASSPIAGGGTDTQYF.

The J gene is TRBJ2-1, the V gene TRBV25-1; 9 positions match TRBD2. The CDR3 totals 16 residues. V lost 1 base to trimming and J lost 8 bases; unmatched junction nucleotides: 9. Germline CDR1 is MGHDK and CDR2 is SYGVNS. This CDR3 reads CASSEFRLAGYDEQFF. CDR3 sequence (DNA): TGTGCCAGCAGTGAATTCCGGCTAGCGGGGTACGATGAGCAGTTCTTC.

The chain uses TRBV28 and TRBJ2-1; D gene unclear. The V end was cut by 0 bases, the J end by 8 bases, with 5 bases between. This CDR3 is 12 amino acids long. Germline CDR1 reads MDHEN; CDR2 reads SYDVKM. This chain's CDR3 is CASSLCSDEQFF. The CDR3 nucleotides read TGTGCCAGCAGTTTATGCAGCGATGAGCAGTTCTTC.

This clone was recorded a few times. This chain uses TRBV5-1 with TRBJ2-1, with 9 bases fitting TRBD1. Germline lookup yields CDR1 SGHRS and CDR2 YFSETQ. The CDR3 covers 18 residues. The junction had 18 bases not matched to a gene; V was cut back by 3 bases and J by 8 bases. CDR3 nucleotide sequence: TGCGCCAGCAGCTGCGCACCTTCCGGGACAGGGAAGGTGCATGAGCAGTTCTTC. It codes for CASSCAPSGTGKVHEQFF.

The gene calls are TRBV30 and TRBJ2-3; 11 bases map to TRBD1. The CDR3 contains 16 residues. CDR1 and CDR2 (germline): GTSNPN, SVGIG (reference sequence). Trimming cost V 3 bases and J 4 bases; bases outside gene matches: 9. The CDR3 region has the DNA TGTGCCTGGAGCCCGGGACAGGGGGTTTACGCAGATACGCAGTATTTT. It is translated as CAWSPGQGVYADTQYF.

The CDR3 loop is CASSSDTRETQYF. CDR3 DNA sequence: TGTGCCAGCAGTAGTGACACAAGAGAGACCCAGTACTTC. The chain uses TRBV25-1 and TRBJ2-5; D is ambiguous. Looked up from germline, CDR1 is MGHDK and CDR2 is SYGVNS. Trimming cost V 5 bases and J 4 bases, with 11 bases left between them. This CDR3 contains 13 residues.

This chain joins TRBV9 and TRBJ1-3; TRBD1 is a possible D gene (5 bases). V lost 3 bases to trimming and J lost 0 bases, with 13 bases between them. This CDR3 is built from 16 residues. Germline V CDR1 and CDR2: SGDLS, YYNGEE. CDR3 region: CASSALGTPSGNTIYF. CDR3 nucleotide sequence: TGTGCCAGCAGCGCCTTAGGGACTCCCTCTGGAAACACCATATATTTT.

The rearrangement uses TRBV11-2 and TRBJ1-1; 7 nucleotides align to TRBD1. V shed 8 bases, J shed 5 bases, and the junction held 11 bases outside the gene matches. Per the germline V gene, CDR1 is SGHAT and CDR2 is FQNNGV. This CDR3 spans 14 amino acids. CDR3 protein: CASALRGRRTEAFF. DNA of the CDR3: TGTGCCAGCGCCCTAAGGGGGCGGCGGACTGAAGCTTTCTTT. Filled out from reference TRBV11-2 and TRBJ1-1, the complete variable domain reads EAGVAQSPRYKIIEKRQSVAFWCNPISGHATLYWYQQILGQGPKLLIQFQNNGVVDDSQLPKDRFSAERLKGVDSTLKIQPAKLEDSAVYLCASALRGRRTEAFFGQGTRLTVV.

The chain employs TRBV5-8 and TRBJ2-7, with D possibly being TRBD1 (5 bases). Germline CDR1 and CDR2: SGHTS and YDEGEE. Trimming cost V 3 bases and J 2 bases, with 15 bases left between them. The CDR3 spans 15 residues. The CDR3 reads CASSSLVGRPYEQYF. In nucleotides, the CDR3 is TGTGCCAGCAGCTCGCTAGTGGGGCGCCCCTACGAGCAGTACTTC.

This sequence joins TRBV4-2 and TRBJ2-7; a weak D match, TRBD2 (5 bases). Per the germline V gene, CDR1 is LGHNA and CDR2 is YNFKEQ. This CDR3 spans 15 amino acids. Trimming left V 5 bases short and J 3 bases short, with 17 bases between. The CDR3 nucleotides read TGTGCCAGCAGCACCGAGACCAAGCGGATCTACGAGCAGTACTTC. It translates to CASSTETKRIYEQYF.

J is TRBJ2-2 and V is TRBV11-3; 15 nucleotides align to TRBD2. Unmatched junction bases numbered 9, after V lost 7 bases and J lost 3 bases. Germline V gene sequence: CDR1 SGHNT, CDR2 YENEEA. The CDR3 has 18 amino acids. CDR3 bases: TGTGCCAGCACCCCGGGACTAGCGGGAGGTGGGGACACCGGGGAGCTGTTTTTT. It specifies CASTPGLAGGGDTGELFF.

The chain recombines TRBV28 with TRBJ2-7; 9 bases line up with TRBD1. Losses at the gene ends were 8 bases for V and 2 bases for J; bases not matched to a gene: 10. Germline CDR1 is MDHEN and CDR2 is SYDVKM. The CDR3 sequence is 15 residues long. The CDR3 loop reads CASRTYRGLAYEQYF. DNA of the CDR3: TGTGCCAGCCGCACGTACAGGGGGCTAGCCTACGAGCAGTACTTC.

This rearrangement joins TRBV10-1 to TRBJ2-3, with TRBD2 identical over 10 bases. The junction had 9 bases not matched to a gene; V was cut back by 3 bases and J by 6 bases. This CDR3 has 16 residues. The V gene's germline CDR1 is WNHNN and CDR2 SYGVQD (reference sequence). The CDR3 coding sequence is TGCGCCAGCAGTGAAAGAGCGGGAGGGCCGGGGGATACGCAGTATTTT. It encodes CASSERAGGPGDTQYF.

This chain links TRBV19 with TRBJ1-1; 8 positions match TRBD1. After removal of 5 bases from V and 0 bases from J, the junction contained 8 bases not matched to a gene. CDR3 size: 16 residues. Germline values: CDR1 LNHDA, CDR2 SQIVND (reference sequence). The CDR3 bases are TGTGCCAGTAGTGACGGACAGGGCGGTATGAACACTGAAGCTTTCTTT. Amino acids: CASSDGQGGMNTEAFF.

The chain joins TRBV6-4 to TRBJ2-7, with 13 bases identical to TRBD2. The junction had 9 bases not matched to a gene; V was cut back by 8 bases and J by 5 bases. Germline lookup yields CDR1 MRHNA and CDR2 SNTAGT. The CDR3 has 15 amino acids. CDR3 DNA sequence: TGTGCCAGCGGCGGGACTAGCGGGGTGGTCCACGAGCAGTACTTC. This sequence encodes CASGGTSGVVHEQYF.

The genes are TRBV28 and TRBJ2-5; TRBD2 matches 8 bases. The CDR3 runs 16 residues. Germline V gene sequence: CDR1 MDHEN, CDR2 SYDVKM. Trimming at V came to 2 bases and at J to 1 base, leaving 6 bases not matched to a gene. DNA for the CDR3: TGTGCCAGCAGTTTAGTCCTAGCGGGCCTCCAAGAGACCCAGTACTTC. This codes for CASSLVLAGLQETQYF.

V and J are TRBV27 and TRBJ2-3; 9 bases are a match to TRBD1. V trimming: 11 bases; J trimming: 4 bases; junction bases outside the gene matches: 7. CDR1 is MNHEY and CDR2 is SMNVEV in the germline V gene (reference sequence). The length of the CDR3 is 13 residues. This CDR3 is CAVRDREADTQYF. CDR3 DNA sequence: TGTGCCGTACGGGACAGGGAGGCAGATACGCAGTATTTT.

In its sample, this clone was seen a few times. The chain uses TRBV4-2 and TRBJ2-1, with 7 bases aligning to TRBD2. Germline assignment: CDR1 LGHNA and CDR2 YNFKEQ. The CDR3 runs 15 residues. V lost 1 base, J lost 4 bases, and 4 bases stayed unmatched. The CDR3 reads CASSQGAGTYNEQFF. CDR3 nucleotide sequence: TGTGCCAGCAGCCAAGGAGCGGGAACATACAATGAGCAGTTCTTC.

The V call is TRBV28, the J call TRBJ1-1; 8 nucleotides align to TRBD1. CDR3 length: 16 amino acids. CDR1 is MDHEN, CDR2 SYDVKM, per germline. The J segment lost 5 bases and the V segment lost 2 bases, leaving 10 bases of the junction unmatched. The CDR3 is CASSLRLGQGKTEAFF. The CDR3 bases are TGTGCCAGCAGTTTACGGTTAGGACAGGGAAAAACTGAAGCTTTCTTT.

The rearrangement joins TRBV5-8 to TRBJ1-2, with D tentatively TRBD1 (5 bases). Germline CDR1 is SGHTS and CDR2 is YDEGEE. V was shortened by 2 bases and J by 8 bases, with 13 bases between the two germline ends. This CDR3 comprises 13 residues. CDR3 region: CASSFPLGVGYTF. In nucleotides, the CDR3 is TGTGCCAGCAGCTTCCCCCTAGGGGTGGGCTACACCTTC.

This clone showed up just once. The genes are TRBV7-8 and TRBJ2-5; 7 bases align to TRBD2. The CDR3 totals 14 residues. The junction had 5 bases not matched to a gene; V was cut back by 3 bases and J by 4 bases. The germline gives CDR1 SGHVS, CDR2 FQNEAQ. CDR3 DNA sequence: TGTGCCAGCAGCTTTGGAGGGAGGGGAGAGACCCAGTACTTC. This encodes CASSFGGRGETQYF.

This chain connects TRBV6-8 to TRBJ2-1, with 9 bases identical to TRBD1. Germline V gene sequence: CDR1 MNHGY, CDR2 SAAAGT. V shed 8 bases and J 7 bases; nucleotides not matched to a gene: 15. This CDR3 is built from 16 residues. The CDR3 loop reads CASPSLQGAGINEQFF. CDR3 sequence (DNA): TGTGCCAGCCCCTCCTTACAGGGGGCTGGGATTAATGAGCAGTTCTTC.